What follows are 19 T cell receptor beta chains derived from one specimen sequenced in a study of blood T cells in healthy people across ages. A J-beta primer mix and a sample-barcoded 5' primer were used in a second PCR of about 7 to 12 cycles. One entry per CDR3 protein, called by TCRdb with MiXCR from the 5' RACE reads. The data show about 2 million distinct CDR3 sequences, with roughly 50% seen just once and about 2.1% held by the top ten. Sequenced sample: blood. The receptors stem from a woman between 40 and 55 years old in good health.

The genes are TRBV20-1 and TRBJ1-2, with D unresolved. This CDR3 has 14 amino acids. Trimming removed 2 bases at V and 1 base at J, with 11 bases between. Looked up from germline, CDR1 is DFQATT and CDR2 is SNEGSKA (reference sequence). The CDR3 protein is CSARLGNHNYGYTF. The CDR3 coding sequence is TGCAGTGCTAGATTAGGGAACCATAACTATGGCTACACCTTC.

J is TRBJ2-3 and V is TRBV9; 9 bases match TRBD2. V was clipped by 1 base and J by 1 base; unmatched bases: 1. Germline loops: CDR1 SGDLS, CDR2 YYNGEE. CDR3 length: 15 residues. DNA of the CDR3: TGTGCCAGCAGCGTACAGCGGGGGGGCACAGATACGCAGTATTTT. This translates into CASSVQRGGTDTQYF.

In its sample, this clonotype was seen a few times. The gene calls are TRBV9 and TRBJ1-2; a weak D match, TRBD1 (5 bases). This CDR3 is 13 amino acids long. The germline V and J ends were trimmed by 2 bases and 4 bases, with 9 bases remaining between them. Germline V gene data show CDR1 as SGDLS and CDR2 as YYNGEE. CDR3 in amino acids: CASSVEGSYGYTF. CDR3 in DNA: TGTGCCAGCAGCGTGGAGGGGTCCTATGGCTACACCTTC.

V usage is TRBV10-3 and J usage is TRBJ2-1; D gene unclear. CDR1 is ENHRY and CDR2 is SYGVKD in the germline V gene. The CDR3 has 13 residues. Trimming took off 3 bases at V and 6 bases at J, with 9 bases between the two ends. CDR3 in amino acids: CAISEFAGNEQFF. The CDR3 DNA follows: TGTGCCATCAGTGAATTCGCTGGCAATGAGCAGTTCTTC.

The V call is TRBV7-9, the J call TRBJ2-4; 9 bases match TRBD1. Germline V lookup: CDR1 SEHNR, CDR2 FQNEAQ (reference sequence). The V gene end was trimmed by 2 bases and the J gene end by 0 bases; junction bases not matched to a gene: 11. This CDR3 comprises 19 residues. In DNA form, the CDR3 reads TGTGCCAGCAGCTTACGGGGACAGGGACCCTTACTAGCCAAAAACATTCAGTACTTC. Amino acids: CASSLRGQGPLLAKNIQYF.

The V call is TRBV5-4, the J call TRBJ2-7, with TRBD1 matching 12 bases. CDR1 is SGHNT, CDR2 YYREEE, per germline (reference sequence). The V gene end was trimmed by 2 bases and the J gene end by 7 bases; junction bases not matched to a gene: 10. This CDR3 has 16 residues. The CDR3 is CASSFSRDRGHNEQYF. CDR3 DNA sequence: TGTGCCAGCAGCTTTTCTCGGGACAGGGGGCACAATGAGCAGTACTTC.

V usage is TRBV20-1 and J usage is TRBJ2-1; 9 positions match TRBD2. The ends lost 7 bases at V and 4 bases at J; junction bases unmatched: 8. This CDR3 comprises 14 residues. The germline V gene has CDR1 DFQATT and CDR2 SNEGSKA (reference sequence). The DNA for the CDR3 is TGCAGTGGCAGGCGAGCGGGGGGATACAATGAGCAGTTCTTC. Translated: CSGRRAGGYNEQFF.

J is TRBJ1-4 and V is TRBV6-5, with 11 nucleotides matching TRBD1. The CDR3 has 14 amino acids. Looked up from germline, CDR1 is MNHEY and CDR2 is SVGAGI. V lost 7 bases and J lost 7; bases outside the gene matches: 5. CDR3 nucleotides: TGTGCCAGCACCGGACAGGGGGCTGGTGAAAAACTGTTTTTT. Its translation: CASTGQGAGEKLFF.

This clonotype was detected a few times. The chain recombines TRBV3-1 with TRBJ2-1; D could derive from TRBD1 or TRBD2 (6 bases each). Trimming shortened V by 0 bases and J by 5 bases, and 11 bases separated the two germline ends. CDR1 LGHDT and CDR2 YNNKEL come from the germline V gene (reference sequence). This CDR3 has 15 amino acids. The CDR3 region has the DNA TGTGCCAGCAGCCAAGACCGGGGGCTCAACAATGAGCAGTTCTTC. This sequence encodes CASSQDRGLNNEQFF.

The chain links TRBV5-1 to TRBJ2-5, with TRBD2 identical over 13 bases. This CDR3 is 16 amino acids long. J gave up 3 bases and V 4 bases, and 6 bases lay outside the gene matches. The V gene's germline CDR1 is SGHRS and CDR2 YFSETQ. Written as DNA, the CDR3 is TGCGCCAGCAGCGTAAGGACTAGCGGGGGAGAAGAGACCCAGTACTTC. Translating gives CASSVRTSGGEETQYF.

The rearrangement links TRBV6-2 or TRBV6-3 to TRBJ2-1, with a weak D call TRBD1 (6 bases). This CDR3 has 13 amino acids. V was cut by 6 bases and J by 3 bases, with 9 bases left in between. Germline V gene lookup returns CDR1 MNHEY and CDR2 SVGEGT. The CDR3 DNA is TGTGCCAGCAGGAGGGGGATCTACAATGAGCAGTTCTTC. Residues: CASRRGIYNEQFF.

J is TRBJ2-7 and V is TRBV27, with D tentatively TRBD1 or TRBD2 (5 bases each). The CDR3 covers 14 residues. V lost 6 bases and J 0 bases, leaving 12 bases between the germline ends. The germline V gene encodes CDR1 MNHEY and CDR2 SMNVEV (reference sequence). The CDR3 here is CASRGAGSSYEQYF. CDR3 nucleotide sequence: TGTGCCAGCAGGGGTGCAGGGAGCTCCTACGAGCAGTACTTC.

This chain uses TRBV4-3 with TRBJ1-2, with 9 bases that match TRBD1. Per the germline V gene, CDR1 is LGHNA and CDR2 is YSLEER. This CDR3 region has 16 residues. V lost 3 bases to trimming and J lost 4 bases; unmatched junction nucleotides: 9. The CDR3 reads CASSQAPGQGGYGYTF. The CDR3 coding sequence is TGCGCCAGCAGCCAGGCCCCGGGACAGGGTGGCTATGGCTACACCTTC.

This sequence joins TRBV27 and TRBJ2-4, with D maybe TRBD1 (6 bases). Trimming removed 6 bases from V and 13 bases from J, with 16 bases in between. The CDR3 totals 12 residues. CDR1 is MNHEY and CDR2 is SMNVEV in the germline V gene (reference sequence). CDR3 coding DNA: TGTGCCAGCAGCCCTCCAGACAGGAAACAGTACTTC. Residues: CASSPPDRKQYF.

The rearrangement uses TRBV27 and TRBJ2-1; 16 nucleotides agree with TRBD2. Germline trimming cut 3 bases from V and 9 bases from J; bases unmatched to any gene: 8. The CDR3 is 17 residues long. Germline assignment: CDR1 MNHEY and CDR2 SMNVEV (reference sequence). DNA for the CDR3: TGTGCCAGCAGTTTTGCGGGACTAGCGGGGGGGCTTGGTGAGCAGTTCTTC. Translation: CASSFAGLAGGLGEQFF.

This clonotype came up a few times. The CDR3 sequence: CASGTLLADTQYF. The CDR3 coding sequence is TGTGCCAGCGGGACTTTGTTGGCAGATACGCAGTATTTT. This chain connects TRBV3-1 to TRBJ2-3; possibly TRBD2 for D (6 bases). The CDR3 is made up of 13 amino acids. Trimming stripped 8 bases from V and 4 bases from J, with 13 bases between. In germline, CDR1 is LGHDT, CDR2 YNNKEL (reference sequence).

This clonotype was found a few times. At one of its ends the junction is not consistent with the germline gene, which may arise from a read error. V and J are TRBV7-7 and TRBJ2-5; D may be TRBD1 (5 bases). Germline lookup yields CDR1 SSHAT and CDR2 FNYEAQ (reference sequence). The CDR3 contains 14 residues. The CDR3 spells CASSLNQGEETQYF. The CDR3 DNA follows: TGTGCTAGCAGCTTAAATCAGGGCGAAGAGACCCAGTACTTC.

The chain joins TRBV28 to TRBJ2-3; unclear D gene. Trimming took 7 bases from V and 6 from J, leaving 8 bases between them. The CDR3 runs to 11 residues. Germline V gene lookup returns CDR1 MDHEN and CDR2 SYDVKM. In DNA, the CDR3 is TGTGCCAGCACTGAGCTTGATACGCAGTATTTT. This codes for CASTELDTQYF.

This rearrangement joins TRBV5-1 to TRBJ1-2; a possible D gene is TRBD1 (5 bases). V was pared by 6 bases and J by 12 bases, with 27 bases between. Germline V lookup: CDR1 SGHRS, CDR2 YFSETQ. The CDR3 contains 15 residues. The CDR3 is CASKYTGSGGEGHTF. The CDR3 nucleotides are TGCGCCAGCAAATATACGGGCAGCGGAGGGGAAGGCCACACCTTC.